Below are 8 T cell receptor beta chains sequenced from a single sample in a study of blood T cell repertoires in COVID-19. Clones were sequenced by immunoSEQ multiplex PCR, and TCRdb holds only the in-frame ones, with some missing. The data contain 250,000 to 350,000 clones, 85% to 90% of them seen just once; the ten biggest clones take up just under 6.5%. Material: peripheral blood. The source is a woman between 45 and 60 years old with COVID-19, enrolled during active disease.

This chain connects TRBV7-2 to TRBJ2-2, with 8 bases that match TRBD2. V gave up 1 base and J gave up 7 bases; unmatched junction bases: 8. Germline-derived CDR1 and CDR2 are SGHTA and FQGNSA. The length of the CDR3 is 16 residues. This CDR3 reads CASSLVSGSLDGELFF. CDR3 DNA sequence: TGTGCCAGCAGCTTAGTCAGCGGGAGCCTTGACGGGGAGCTGTTTTTT.

As DNA, the CDR3 is TGCGCCAGCAGTCAATGGGGACTAGCGGGCTCGGGGGCCTTAACAGATACGCAGTATTTT. Protein sequence: CASSQWGLAGSGALTDTQYF. This chain joins TRBV23-1 and TRBJ2-3; 12 bases map to TRBD2. TRBV23-1 is marked as an open reading frame, function uncertain. V was pared by 1 base and J by 3 bases, with 14 bases of the junction left unmatched. This CDR3 spans 20 amino acids.

The rearrangement links TRBV5-1 to TRBJ1-4, with TRBD1 identical over 9 bases. V trimming: 4 bases; J trimming: 0 bases; junction bases outside the gene matches: 4. The CDR3 consists of 16 residues. From germline, CDR1 is SGHRS and CDR2 YFSETQ. The CDR3 DNA sequence: TGCGCCAGCAGCCGGACAGGGGCTGCAACTAATGAAAAACTGTTTTTT. This sequence encodes CASSRTGAATNEKLFF. The variable domain in full, with the rest retrieved from reference TRBV5-1 and TRBJ1-4, is KAGVTQTPRYLIKTRGQQVTLSCSPISGHRSVSWYQQTPGQGLQFLFEYFSETQRNKGNFPGRFSGRQFSNSRSEMNVSTLELGDSALYLCASSRTGAATNEKLFFGSGTQLSVL.

V and J are TRBV7-9 and TRBJ2-7, with TRBD1 matching 8 bases. CDR3 length: 15 residues. Germline CDR1 reads SEHNR; CDR2 reads FQNEAQ (reference sequence). The V gene end was trimmed by 0 bases and the J gene end by 5 bases; junction bases not matched to a gene: 6. This chain's CDR3 is CASSLALTRGHEQYF. The DNA of the CDR3 is TGTGCCAGCAGCTTAGCGCTTACCAGGGGGCACGAGCAGTACTTC.

The chain uses TRBV6-1 and TRBJ2-5; D might be TRBD2 (7 bases). CDR3 length: 14 residues. Germline V gene data show CDR1 as MNHNS and CDR2 as SASEGT. V was trimmed by 3 bases and J by 5 bases, leaving 13 bases between them. The CDR3 sequence: CASSDGGAWETQYF. CDR3 DNA sequence: TGTGCCAGCAGTGATGGGGGGGCTTGGGAGACCCAGTACTTC.

The rearrangement links TRBV4-3 to TRBJ2-1; possible D gene TRBD2, 6 bases. Germline V lookup: CDR1 LGHNA, CDR2 YSLEER. With 6 bases removed from V and 9 bases from J, the gap between germline ends came to 21 bases. CDR3 length equals 15 residues. The CDR3 protein is CASREGLTTFGEQFF. CDR3 coding DNA: TGCGCCAGCAGGGAGGGGCTTACCACATTTGGTGAGCAGTTCTTC.

This clone was seen just once. Distinct nucleotide sequences in the sample also encode this CDR3. The gene calls are TRBV5-1 and TRBJ1-1; perhaps TRBD1 as D (6 bases). CDR1 is SGHRS, CDR2 YFSETQ, per germline. Trimming shortened V by 0 bases and J by 0 bases, and 6 bases separated the two germline ends. The CDR3 is made up of 14 amino acids. The CDR3 DNA follows: TGCGCCAGCAGCTTGGGACAGGTGAACACTGAAGCTTTCTTT. Translation gives CASSLGQVNTEAFF.

The rearrangement links TRBV29-1 to TRBJ1-2; perhaps TRBD1 as D (6 bases). Trimming took 7 bases from V and 4 from J, leaving 13 bases between them. There are 12 residues in the CDR3. Germline loops: CDR1 SQVTM, CDR2 ANQGSEA. DNA for the CDR3: TGCAGCGGGGGGGACACACTCTATGGCTACACCTTC. Protein sequence: CSGGDTLYGYTF.